The source of this T cell receptor beta chain is a study of T cells in Graves' hyperthyroidism and ophthalmopathy. This clonotype was counted between two and nine times. Hyperthyroidism, newly diagnosed and lasting under 2 months, affected patients aged 18 to 65. This sample holds PBMCs from 8 to 10 ml fresh peripheral blood. Germline values: CDR1 MNHNS, CDR2 SASEGT. Trimming cost V 3 bases and J 4 bases, with 13 bases left between them. CDR3 length equals 15 residues. It was RNA transcripts that yielded the amplified TCR beta CDR3 regions. TCR CDR3 underwent first-round RT-PCR with the HTBI primer set. TCRdb re-called the multiplex PCR reads through MiXCR, storing one row per CDR3 protein. The repertoire has a few hundred thousand distinct CDR3 sequences, under 15% of them found once; the top ten carry about 33%.

Sequencing used blood. The gene calls are TRBV6-1 and TRBJ1-5; no firm D call. The sequence came from a woman in her twenties or thirties with Graves' hyperthyroidism. The CDR3 DNA reads TGTGCCAGCAGTGATTGGTCTTCTGGGAATCAGCCCCAGCATTTT. Its protein product is CASSDWSSGNQPQHF.